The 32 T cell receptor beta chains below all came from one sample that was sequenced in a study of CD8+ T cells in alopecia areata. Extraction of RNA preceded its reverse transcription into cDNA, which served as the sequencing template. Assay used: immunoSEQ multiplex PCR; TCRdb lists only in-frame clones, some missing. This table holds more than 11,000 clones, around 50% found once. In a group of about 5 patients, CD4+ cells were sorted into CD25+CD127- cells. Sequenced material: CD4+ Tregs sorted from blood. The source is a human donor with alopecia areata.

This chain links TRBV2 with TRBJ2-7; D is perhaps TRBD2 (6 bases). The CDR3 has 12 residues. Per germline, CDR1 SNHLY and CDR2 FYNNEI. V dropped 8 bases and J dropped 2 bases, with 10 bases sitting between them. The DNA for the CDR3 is TGTGCCAGCCGTAGCGGCACCTACGAGCAGTACTTC. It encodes CASRSGTYEQYF.

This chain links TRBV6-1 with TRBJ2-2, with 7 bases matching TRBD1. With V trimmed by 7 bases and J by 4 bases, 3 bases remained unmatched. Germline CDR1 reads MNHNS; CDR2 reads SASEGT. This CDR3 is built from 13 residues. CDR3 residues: CASNNRGTGELFF. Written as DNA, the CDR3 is TGTGCCAGCAATAACAGGGGCACCGGGGAGCTGTTTTTT.

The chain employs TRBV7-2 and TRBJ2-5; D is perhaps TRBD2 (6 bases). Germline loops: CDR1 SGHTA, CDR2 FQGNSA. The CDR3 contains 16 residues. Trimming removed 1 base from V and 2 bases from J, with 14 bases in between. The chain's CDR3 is CASSLGIGGLQETQYF. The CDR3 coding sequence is TGTGCCAGCAGCTTAGGTATCGGAGGGTTGCAAGAGACCCAGTACTTC.

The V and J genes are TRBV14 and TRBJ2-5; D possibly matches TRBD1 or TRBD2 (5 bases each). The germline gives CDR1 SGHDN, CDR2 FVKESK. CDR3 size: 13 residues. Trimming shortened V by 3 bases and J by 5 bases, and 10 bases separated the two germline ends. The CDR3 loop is CASSQRGLETQYF. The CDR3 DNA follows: TGTGCCAGCAGCCAGAGGGGCTTGGAGACCCAGTACTTC.

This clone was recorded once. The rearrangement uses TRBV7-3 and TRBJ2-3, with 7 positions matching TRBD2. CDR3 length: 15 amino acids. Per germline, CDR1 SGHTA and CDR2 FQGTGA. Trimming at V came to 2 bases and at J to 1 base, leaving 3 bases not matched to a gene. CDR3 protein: CASSLGLAGTDTQYF. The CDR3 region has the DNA TGTGCCAGCAGCTTAGGCCTAGCGGGCACAGATACGCAGTATTTT.

In DNA, the CDR3 is TGTGCCAGCAGTTTACTAGCGGGATCCCAAGAGACCCAGTACTTC. It specifies CASSLLAGSQETQYF. The rearrangement joins TRBV28 to TRBJ2-5, with TRBD2 identical over 9 bases. The CDR3 is 15 amino acids. Germline-derived CDR1 and CDR2 are MDHEN and SYDVKM. J gave up 1 base and V 2 bases, and 2 bases lay outside the gene matches.

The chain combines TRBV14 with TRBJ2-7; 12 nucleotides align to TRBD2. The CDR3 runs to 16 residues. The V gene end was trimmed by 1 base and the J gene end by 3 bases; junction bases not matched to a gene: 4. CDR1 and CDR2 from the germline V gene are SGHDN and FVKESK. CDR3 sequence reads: CASSQGRTSGNYEQYF. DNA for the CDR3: TGTGCCAGCAGCCAAGGAAGGACTAGCGGGAACTACGAGCAGTACTTC.

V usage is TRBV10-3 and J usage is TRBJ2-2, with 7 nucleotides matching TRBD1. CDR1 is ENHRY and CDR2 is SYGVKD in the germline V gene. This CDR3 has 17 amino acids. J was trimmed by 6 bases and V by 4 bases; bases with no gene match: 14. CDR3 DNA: TGTGCCATCAGTGTCTCAGGTGGCCAAGGGACAGCCGGGGAGCTGTTTTTT. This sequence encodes CAISVSGGQGTAGELFF.

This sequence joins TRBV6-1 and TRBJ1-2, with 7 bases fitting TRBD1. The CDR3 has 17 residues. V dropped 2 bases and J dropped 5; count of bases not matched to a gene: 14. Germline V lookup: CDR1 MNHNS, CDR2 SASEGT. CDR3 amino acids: CASSEPDRPYIGYGYTF. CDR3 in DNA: TGTGCCAGCAGTGAACCGGACAGGCCTTATATCGGGTATGGCTACACCTTC.

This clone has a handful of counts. The CDR3 DNA reads TGTGCCAGCAGCAAATCGGGAGTTACGCAGTATTTT. It is translated as CASSKSGVTQYF. This sequence joins TRBV9 and TRBJ2-3; the D gene is possibly TRBD2 (6 bases). Germline CDR1 SGDLS, CDR2 YYNGEE. The CDR3 spans 12 residues. Trimming removed 4 bases at V and 8 bases at J, with 11 bases between.

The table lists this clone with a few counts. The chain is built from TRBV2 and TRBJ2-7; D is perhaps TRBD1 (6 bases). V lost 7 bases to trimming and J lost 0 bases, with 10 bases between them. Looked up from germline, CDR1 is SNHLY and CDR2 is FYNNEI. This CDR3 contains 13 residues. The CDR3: CASMGTISYEQYF. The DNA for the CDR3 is TGTGCCAGCATGGGGACAATCTCCTACGAGCAGTACTTC. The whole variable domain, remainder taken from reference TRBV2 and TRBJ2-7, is EPEVTQTPSHQVTQMGQEVILRCVPISNHLYFYWYRQILGQKVEFLVSFYNNEISEKSEIFDDQFSVERPDGSNFTLKIRSTKLEDSAMYFCASMGTISYEQYFGPGTRLTVT.

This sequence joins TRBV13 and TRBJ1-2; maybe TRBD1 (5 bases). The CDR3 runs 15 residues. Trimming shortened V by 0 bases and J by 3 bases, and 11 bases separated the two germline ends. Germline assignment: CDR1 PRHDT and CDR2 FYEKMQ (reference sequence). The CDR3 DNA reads TGTGCCAGCAGCTTAGGGGGCGGGGCCCACTATGGCTACACCTTC. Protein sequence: CASSLGGGAHYGYTF.

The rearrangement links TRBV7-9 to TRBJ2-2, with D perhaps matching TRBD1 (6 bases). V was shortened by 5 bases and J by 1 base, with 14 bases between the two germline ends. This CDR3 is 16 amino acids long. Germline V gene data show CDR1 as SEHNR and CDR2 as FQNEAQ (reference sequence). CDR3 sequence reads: CASSIRQAENTGELFF. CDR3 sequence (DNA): TGTGCCAGCAGCATAAGACAGGCTGAGAACACCGGGGAGCTGTTTTTT. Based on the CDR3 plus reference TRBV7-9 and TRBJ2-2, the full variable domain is DTGVSQNPRHKITKRGQNVTFRCDPISEHNRLYWYRQTLGQGPEFLTYFQNEAQLEKSRLLSDRFSAERPKGSFSTLEIQRTEQGDSAMYLCASSIRQAENTGELFFGEGSRLTVL.

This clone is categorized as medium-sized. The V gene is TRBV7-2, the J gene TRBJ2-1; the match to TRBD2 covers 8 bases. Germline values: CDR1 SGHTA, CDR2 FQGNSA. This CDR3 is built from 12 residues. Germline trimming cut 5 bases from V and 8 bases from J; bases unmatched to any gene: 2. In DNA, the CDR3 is TGTGCCAGCAGCCCAGCGGGGGATGAGCAGTTCTTC. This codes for CASSPAGDEQFF.

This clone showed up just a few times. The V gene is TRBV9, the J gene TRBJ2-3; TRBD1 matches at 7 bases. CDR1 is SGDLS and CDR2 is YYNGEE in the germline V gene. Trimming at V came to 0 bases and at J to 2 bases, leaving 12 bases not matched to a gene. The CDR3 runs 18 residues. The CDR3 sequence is CASSVATGQETYTDTQYF. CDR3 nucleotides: TGTGCCAGCAGCGTAGCTACAGGACAGGAAACCTACACAGATACGCAGTATTTT.

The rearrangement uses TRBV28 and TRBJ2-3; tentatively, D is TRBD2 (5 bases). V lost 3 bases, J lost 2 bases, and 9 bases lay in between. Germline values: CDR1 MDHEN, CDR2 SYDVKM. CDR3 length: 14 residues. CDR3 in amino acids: CASSLLGVTDTQYF. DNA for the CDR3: TGTGCCAGCAGTTTGTTGGGAGTCACAGATACGCAGTATTTT.

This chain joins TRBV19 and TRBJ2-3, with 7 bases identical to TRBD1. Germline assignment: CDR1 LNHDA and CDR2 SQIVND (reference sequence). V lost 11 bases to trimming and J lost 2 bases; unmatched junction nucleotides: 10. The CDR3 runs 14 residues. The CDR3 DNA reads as TGTGCCGGATTACAGGGGATGAACACAGATACGCAGTATTTT. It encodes CAGLQGMNTDTQYF.

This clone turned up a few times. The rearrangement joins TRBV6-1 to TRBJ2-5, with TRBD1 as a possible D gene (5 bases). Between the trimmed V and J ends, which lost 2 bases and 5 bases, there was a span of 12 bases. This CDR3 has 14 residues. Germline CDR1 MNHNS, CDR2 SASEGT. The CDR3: CASSEMAGFETQYF. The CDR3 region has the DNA TGTGCCAGCAGTGAAATGGCAGGGTTCGAGACCCAGTACTTC.

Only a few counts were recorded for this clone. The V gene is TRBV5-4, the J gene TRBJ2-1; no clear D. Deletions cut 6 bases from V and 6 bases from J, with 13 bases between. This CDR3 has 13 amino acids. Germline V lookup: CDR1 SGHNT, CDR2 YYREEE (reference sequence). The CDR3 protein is CASTFDRFNEQFF. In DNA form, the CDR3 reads TGTGCCAGCACCTTCGACCGTTTCAATGAGCAGTTCTTC.

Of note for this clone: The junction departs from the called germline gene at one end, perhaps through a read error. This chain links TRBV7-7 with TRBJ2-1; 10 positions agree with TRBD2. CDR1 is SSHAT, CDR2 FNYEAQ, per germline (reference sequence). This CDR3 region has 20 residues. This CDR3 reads CASSLAQGTSALSSYNEQFF. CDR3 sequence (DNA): TGTGCTAGCAGCTTAGCGCAGGGGACTAGCGCCCTGAGCTCCTACAATGAGCAGTTCTTC.

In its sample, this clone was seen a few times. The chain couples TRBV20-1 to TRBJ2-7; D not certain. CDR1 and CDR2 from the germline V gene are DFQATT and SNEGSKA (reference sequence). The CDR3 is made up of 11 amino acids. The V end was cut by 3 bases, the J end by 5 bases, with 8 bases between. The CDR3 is CSASLGNEQYF. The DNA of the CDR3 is TGCAGTGCTAGCCTGGGGAACGAGCAGTACTTC.

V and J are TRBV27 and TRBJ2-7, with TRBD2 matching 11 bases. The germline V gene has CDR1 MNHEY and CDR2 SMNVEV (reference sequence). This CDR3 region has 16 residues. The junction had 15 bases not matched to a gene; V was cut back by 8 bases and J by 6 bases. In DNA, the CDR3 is TGTGCCAGCCGGGGGTTAGCTAGCGGGAGGATCAGCGAGCAGTACTTC. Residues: CASRGLASGRISEQYF.

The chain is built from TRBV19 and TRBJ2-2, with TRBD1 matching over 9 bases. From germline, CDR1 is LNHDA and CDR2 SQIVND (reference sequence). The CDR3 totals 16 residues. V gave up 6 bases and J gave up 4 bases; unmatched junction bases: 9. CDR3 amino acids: CASRTGTGFSTGELFF. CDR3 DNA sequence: TGTGCCAGTAGGACCGGGACAGGGTTTTCCACCGGGGAGCTGTTTTTT.

The CDR3 loop reads CASNPDSRETEAFF. The CDR3 DNA is TGCGCCAGTAATCCTGACAGTCGGGAGACTGAAGCTTTCTTT. The gene calls are TRBV5-1 and TRBJ1-1; the D gene is possibly TRBD1 (5 bases). This CDR3 comprises 14 residues. Germline values: CDR1 SGHRS, CDR2 YFSETQ. The germline V and J ends were trimmed by 8 bases and 5 bases, with 19 bases remaining between them.

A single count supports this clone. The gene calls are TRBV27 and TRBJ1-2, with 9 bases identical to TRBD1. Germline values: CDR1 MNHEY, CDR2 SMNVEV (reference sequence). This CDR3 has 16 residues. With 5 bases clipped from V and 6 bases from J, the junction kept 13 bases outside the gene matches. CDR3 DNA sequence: TGTGCCAGCAGTCTCACGTCCGGGACAGGGAAAAATGGCTACACCTTC. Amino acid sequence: CASSLTSGTGKNGYTF.

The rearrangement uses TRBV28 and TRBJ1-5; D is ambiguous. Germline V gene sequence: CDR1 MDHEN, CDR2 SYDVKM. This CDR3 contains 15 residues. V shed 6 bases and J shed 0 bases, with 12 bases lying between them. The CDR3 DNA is TGTGCCAGCAGCCTGGCAGGAGTTAGCAATCAGCCCCAGCATTTT. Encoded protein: CASSLAGVSNQPQHF.

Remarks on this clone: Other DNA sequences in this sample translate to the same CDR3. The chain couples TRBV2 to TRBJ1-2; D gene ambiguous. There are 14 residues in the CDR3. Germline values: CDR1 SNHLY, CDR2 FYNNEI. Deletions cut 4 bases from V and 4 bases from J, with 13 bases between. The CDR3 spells CASSARRDSYGYTF. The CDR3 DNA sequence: TGTGCCAGCAGTGCCAGACGGGATTCCTATGGCTACACCTTC.

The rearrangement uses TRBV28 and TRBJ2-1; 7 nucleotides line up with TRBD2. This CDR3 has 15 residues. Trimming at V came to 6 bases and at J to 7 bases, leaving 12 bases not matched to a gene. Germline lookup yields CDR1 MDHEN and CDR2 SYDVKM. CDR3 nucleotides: TGTGCCAGCAGGCGAGGCGGGAGCGTAATTAATGAGCAGTTCTTC. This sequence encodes CASRRGGSVINEQFF.

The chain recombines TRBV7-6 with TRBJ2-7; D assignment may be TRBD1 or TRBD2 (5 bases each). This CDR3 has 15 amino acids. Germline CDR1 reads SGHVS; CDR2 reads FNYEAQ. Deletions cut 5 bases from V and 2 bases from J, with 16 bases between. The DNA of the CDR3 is TGTGCCAGCAGCGAGCCCGGGACCCTAGCCTACGAGCAGTACTTC. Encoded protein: CASSEPGTLAYEQYF.

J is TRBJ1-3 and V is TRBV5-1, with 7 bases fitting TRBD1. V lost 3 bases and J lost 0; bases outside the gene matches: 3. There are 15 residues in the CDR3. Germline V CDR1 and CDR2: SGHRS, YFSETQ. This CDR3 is CASSWGDSSGNTIYF. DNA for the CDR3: TGCGCCAGCAGCTGGGGGGACAGCTCTGGAAACACCATATATTTT. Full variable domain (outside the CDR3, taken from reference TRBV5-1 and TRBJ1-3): KAGVTQTPRYLIKTRGQQVTLSCSPISGHRSVSWYQQTPGQGLQFLFEYFSETQRNKGNFPGRFSGRQFSNSRSEMNVSTLELGDSALYLCASSWGDSSGNTIYFGEGSWLTVV.

CDR3 amino acids: CASSLLEGATDTQYF. The CDR3 region has the DNA TGTGCCAGCAGCTTGCTGGAGGGAGCCACAGATACGCAGTATTTT. The chain uses TRBV5-4 and TRBJ2-3, with D possibly matching TRBD2 (6 bases). Trimming pared 1 base from V and 2 bases from J, leaving 11 bases between. The germline V gene has CDR1 SGHNT and CDR2 YYREEE (reference sequence). The CDR3 covers 15 residues.

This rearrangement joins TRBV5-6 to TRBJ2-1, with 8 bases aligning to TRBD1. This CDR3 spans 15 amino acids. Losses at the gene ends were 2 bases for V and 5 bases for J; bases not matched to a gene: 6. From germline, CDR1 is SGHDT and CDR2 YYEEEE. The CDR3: CASSLIQGADNEQFF. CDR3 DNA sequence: TGTGCCAGCAGCTTAATCCAGGGGGCGGACAATGAGCAGTTCTTC.